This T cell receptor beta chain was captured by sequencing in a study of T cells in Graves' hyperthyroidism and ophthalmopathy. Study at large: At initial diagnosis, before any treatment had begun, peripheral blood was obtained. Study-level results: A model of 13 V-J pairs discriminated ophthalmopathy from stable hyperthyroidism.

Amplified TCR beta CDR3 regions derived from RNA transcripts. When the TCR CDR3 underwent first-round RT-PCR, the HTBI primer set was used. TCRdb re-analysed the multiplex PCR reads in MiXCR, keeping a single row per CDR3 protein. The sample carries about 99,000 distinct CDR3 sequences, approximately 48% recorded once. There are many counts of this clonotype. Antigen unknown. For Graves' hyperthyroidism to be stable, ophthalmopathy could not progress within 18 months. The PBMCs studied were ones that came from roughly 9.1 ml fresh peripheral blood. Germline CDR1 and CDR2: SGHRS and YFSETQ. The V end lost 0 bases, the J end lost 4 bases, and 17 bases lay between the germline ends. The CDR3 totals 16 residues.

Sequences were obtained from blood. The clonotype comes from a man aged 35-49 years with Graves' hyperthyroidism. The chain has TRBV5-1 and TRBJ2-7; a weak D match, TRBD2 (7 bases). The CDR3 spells CASSLAPPEGGYEQYF. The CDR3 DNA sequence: TGCGCCAGCAGCTTGGCCCCACCCGAGGGGGGGTACGAGCAGTACTTC.